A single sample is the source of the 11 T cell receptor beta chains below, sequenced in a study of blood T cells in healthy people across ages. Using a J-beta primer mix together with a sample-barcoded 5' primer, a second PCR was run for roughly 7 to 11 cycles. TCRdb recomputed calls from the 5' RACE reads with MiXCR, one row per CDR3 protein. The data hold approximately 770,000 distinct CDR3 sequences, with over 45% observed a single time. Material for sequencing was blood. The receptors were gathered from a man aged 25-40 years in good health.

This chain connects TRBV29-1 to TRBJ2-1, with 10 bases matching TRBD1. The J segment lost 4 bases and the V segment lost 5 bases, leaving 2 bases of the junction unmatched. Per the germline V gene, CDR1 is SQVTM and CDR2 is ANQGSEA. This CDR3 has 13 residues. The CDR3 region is CSVRTGGYNEQFF. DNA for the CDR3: TGCAGCGTTAGGACAGGGGGTTACAATGAGCAGTTCTTC.

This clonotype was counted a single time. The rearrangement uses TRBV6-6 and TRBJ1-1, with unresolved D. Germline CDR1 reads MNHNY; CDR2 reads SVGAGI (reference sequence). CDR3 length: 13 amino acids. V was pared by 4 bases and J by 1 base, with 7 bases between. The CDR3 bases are TGTGCCAGCAGTTCCTACACGAACACTGAAGCTTTCTTT. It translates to CASSSYTNTEAFF.

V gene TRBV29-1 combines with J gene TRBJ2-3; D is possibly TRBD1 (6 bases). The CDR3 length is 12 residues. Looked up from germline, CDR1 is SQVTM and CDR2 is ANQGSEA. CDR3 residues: CRIQGDTDTQYF. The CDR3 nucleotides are TGCAGGATACAGGGTGATACAGATACGCAGTATTTT.

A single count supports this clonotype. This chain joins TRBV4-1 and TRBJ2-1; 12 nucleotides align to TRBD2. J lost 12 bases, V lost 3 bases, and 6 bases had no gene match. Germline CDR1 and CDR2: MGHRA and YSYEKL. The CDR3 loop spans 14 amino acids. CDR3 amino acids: CASSQLAGGVGQFF. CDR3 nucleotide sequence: TGCGCCAGCAGCCAGCTAGCGGGAGGGGTAGGGCAGTTCTTC.

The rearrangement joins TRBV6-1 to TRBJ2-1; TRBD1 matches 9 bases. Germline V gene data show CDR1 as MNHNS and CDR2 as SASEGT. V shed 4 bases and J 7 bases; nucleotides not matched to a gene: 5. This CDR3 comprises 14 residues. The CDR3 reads CASSGQGGRNEQFF. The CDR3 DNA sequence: TGTGCCAGCAGTGGACAGGGGGGAAGGAATGAGCAGTTCTTC.

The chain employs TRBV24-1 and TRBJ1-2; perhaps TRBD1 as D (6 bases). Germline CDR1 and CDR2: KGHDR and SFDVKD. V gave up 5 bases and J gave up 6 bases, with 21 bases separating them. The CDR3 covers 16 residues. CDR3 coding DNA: TGTGCCACCAGTGCTTTCGACGGGGGCAACCAGAATGGCTACACCTTC. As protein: CATSAFDGGNQNGYTF.

The CDR3 bases are TGTGCCAGCAGTTTTAGGGATGAGCAGTTCTTC. Protein product: CASSFRDEQFF. The chain is built from TRBV12-3 or TRBV12-4 and TRBJ2-1; D uncertain. Trimming stripped 3 bases from V and 8 bases from J, with 5 bases between. The CDR3 runs to 11 residues.

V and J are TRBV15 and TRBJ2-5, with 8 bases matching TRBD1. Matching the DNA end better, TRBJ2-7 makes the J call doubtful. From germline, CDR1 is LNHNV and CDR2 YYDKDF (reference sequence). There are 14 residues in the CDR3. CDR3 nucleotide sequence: TGTGCCACCAGCAGAGTGGGGACAGGCTACGAGCAGTACTTC. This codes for CATSRVGTGYEQYF.

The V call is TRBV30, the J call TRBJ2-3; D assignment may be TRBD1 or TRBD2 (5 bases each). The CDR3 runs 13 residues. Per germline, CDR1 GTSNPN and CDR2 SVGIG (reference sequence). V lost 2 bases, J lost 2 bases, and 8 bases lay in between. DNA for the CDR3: TGTGCCTGGAGTACGGGACCCACAGATACGCAGTATTTT. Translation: CAWSTGPTDTQYF. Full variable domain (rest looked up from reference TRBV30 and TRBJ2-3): SQTIHQWPATLVQPVGSPLSLECTVEGTSNPNLYWYRQAAGRGLQLLFYSVGIGQISSEVPQNLSASRPQDRQFILSSKKLLLSDSGFYLCAWSTGPTDTQYFGPGTRLTVL.

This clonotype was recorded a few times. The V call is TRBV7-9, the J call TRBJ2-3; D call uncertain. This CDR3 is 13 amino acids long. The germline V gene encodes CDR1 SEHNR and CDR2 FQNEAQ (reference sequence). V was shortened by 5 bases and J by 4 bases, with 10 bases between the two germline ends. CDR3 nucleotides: TGTGCCAGCAGCGTCGGACGTCCAGATACGCAGTATTTT. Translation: CASSVGRPDTQYF.

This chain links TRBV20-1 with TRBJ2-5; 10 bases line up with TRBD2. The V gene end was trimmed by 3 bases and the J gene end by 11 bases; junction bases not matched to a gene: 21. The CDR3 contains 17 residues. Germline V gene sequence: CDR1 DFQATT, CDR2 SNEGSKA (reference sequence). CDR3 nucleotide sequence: TGCAGTGCTAGGGGCCCCCTGGCTAGCGGGAGTAACAATGAGCAGTACTTC. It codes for CSARGPLASGSNNEQYF.